This T cell receptor (beta chain) was found in a study of blood T cell repertoires in COVID-19. At the level of the study: Donors in the United States, Italy and Spain gave samples during acute or convalescent COVID-19. PBMCs, B-cell-depleted T cells, or T cells were the source of the cDNA or gDNA that made up the material.

The length of the CDR3 is 14 residues. Per the original methods: Amplification with reference gene primers provided the estimates of nucleated cell counts. Clones were sequenced by immunoSEQ multiplex PCR, and TCRdb holds only the in-frame ones, with some missing. V, J and clone size are those of that table, while D and trimming were read from the DNA. The sample shows 200,000 to 250,000 clones, around 83% of them seen only once. Followed longitudinally, the Seattle patients had been enrolled during active infection. The TCR was taken from a woman between 50 and 59 years old with COVID-19, enrolled during active disease. The gene calls are TRBV7-5 and TRBJ1-2; the table calls TRBD1, which could not be checked here. TRBV7-5 is flagged as a pseudogene. The specimen was peripheral blood. The CDR3 DNA follows: TGTGCCAGAAGCCGCCGGGACAGGACCTATGGCTACACCTTC. This codes for CARSRRDRTYGYTF.